These 10 T cell receptor beta chains were sequenced from one sample in a study of control samples from healthy donors and cancer patients (TCRdb year 2020). The library relied on the immunoSEQ multiplex PCR assay. The table was pulled from immuneACCESS by TCRdb, which kept in-frame rearrangements only. Such tables lose some clones; where checked, under half of the loss comes from unresolved V genes, and the rest has no known cause. The sample includes about 160,000 clones, with 90% to 95% observed a single time. The ten largest clones take up approximately 4% of the sample. The sequencing input was blood. Receptors were obtained from a woman aged 55-75 years in good health.

V gene TRBV4-2 combines with J gene TRBJ1-1; TRBD1 is a possible D gene (6 bases). The CDR3 consists of 12 residues. Trimming took off 3 bases at V and 11 bases at J, with 13 bases between the two ends. The V gene's germline CDR1 is LGHNA and CDR2 YNFKEQ. As DNA, the CDR3 is TGTGCCAGCAGCCAGGAAACAGGGAGGGCTTTCTTT. Translation: CASSQETGRAFF.

The CDR3 loop is CASRGTQNYGYTF. The CDR3 bases are TGTGCCAGCAGGGGGACACAGAACTATGGCTACACCTTC. The chain links TRBV6-5 to TRBJ1-2; possibly TRBD1 for D (6 bases). Deletions cut 6 bases from V and 2 bases from J, with 10 bases between. Germline V gene data show CDR1 as MNHEY and CDR2 as SVGAGI. This CDR3 region has 13 residues.

The chain uses TRBV5-6 and TRBJ1-3, with unresolved D. The V gene lost 0 bases and the J gene lost 0 bases, with 19 bases spanning the gap. In germline, CDR1 is SGHDT, CDR2 YYEEEE. The CDR3 consists of 19 residues. CDR3 bases: TGTGCCAGCAGCTTGGTGGGAAGTTACCACATCCGCTCTGGAAACACCATATATTTT. Its translation: CASSLVGSYHIRSGNTIYF. Variable domain in full (rest from reference TRBV5-6 and TRBJ1-3): DAGVTQSPTHLIKTRGQQVTLRCSPKSGHDTVSWYQQALGQGPQFIFQYYEEEERQRGNFPDRFSGHQFPNYSSELNVNALLLGDSALYLCASSLVGSYHIRSGNTIYFGEGSWLTVV.

V and J are TRBV7-9 and TRBJ2-1; tentative D call: TRBD1 (6 bases). The V end lost 1 base, the J end lost 6 bases, and 10 bases lay between the germline ends. CDR1 SEHNR and CDR2 FQNEAQ come from the germline V gene (reference sequence). This CDR3 is built from 14 residues. CDR3 DNA: TGTGCCAGCAGCTTAGACAGGGCGAGCAATGAGCAGTTCTTC. Its protein is CASSLDRASNEQFF. The full variable domain, with the rest looked up from reference TRBV7-9 and TRBJ2-1, is DTGVSQNPRHKITKRGQNVTFRCDPISEHNRLYWYRQTLGQGPEFLTYFQNEAQLEKSRLLSDRFSAERPKGSFSTLEIQRTEQGDSAMYLCASSLDRASNEQFFGPGTRLTVL.

The gene calls are TRBV5-4 and TRBJ1-3, with 8 bases matching TRBD1. Per germline, CDR1 SGHNT and CDR2 YYREEE (reference sequence). The CDR3 has 14 residues. V trimming: 4 bases; J trimming: 4 bases; junction bases outside the gene matches: 4. For the CDR3, the DNA is TGTGCCAGCAGCCCCCGGACAGGGGGAAACACCATATATTTT. It specifies CASSPRTGGNTIYF.

This chain connects TRBV5-5 to TRBJ1-4; 8 positions agree with TRBD1. CDR1 and CDR2 from the germline V gene are SGHKS and YYEKEE (reference sequence). With V trimmed by 1 base and J by 8 bases, 13 bases remained unmatched. CDR3 size: 17 residues. The CDR3 loop reads CASSLSTGDGVSEKLFF. Here the CDR3 DNA reads TGTGCCAGCAGCTTGTCGACAGGGGATGGGGTTTCGGAAAAACTGTTTTTT.

This clone was observed once. This chain links TRBV27 with TRBJ1-2; D is unclear. The CDR3 sequence is 14 residues long. Germline values: CDR1 MNHEY, CDR2 SMNVEV (reference sequence). The germline V and J ends were trimmed by 4 bases and 2 bases, with 11 bases remaining between them. CDR3 DNA sequence: TGTGCCAGCAGTTCGAGCCGGGCGAACTATGGCTACACCTTC. Translated, it gives CASSSSRANYGYTF.

The J gene is TRBJ1-5, the V gene TRBV7-2; the match to TRBD1 covers 7 bases. V lost 4 bases and J lost 3; bases outside the gene matches: 3. Germline V gene lookup returns CDR1 SGHTA and CDR2 FQGNSA. This CDR3 is built from 14 residues. CDR3 loop: CASSSTGFNQPQHF. The CDR3, as DNA: TGTGCCAGCAGCTCGACAGGGTTCAATCAGCCCCAGCATTTT.

The rearrangement joins TRBV19 to TRBJ1-3; TRBD1 matches 7 bases. V lost 6 bases to trimming and J lost 4 bases; unmatched junction nucleotides: 9. Germline V gene lookup returns CDR1 LNHDA and CDR2 SQIVND (reference sequence). The CDR3 runs 15 residues. CDR3 nucleotide sequence: TGTGCCAGTAGCGGACAGGCTGATGGGGGAAACACCATATATTTT. Translated, it gives CASSGQADGGNTIYF.

This clone occurred once. This chain joins TRBV5-4 and TRBJ1-2; D not certain. Deletions cut 7 bases from V and 14 bases from J, with 21 bases between. CDR1 and CDR2 from the germline V gene are SGHNT and YYREEE (reference sequence). The length of the CDR3 is 12 residues. The CDR3 spells CASGNPPRSYTF. As DNA, the CDR3 is TGTGCCAGCGGCAACCCCCCGCGGTCTTATACCTTC.